A single sample is the source of the 18 T cell receptor beta chains below, sequenced in a study of shared clonotypes between healthy human individuals. Sequencing was performed with immunoSEQ multiplex PCR; in TCRdb, only in-frame clones are kept and a portion is missing. The sample consists of some 500,000 clones, 90% to 96% of them appearing once. The sequenced sample consisted of naive CD4+ T cells sorted from blood. The subset was: CD45RA+ positively selected. The receptors here all came from a woman aged 25-40 years in good health.

This rearrangement joins TRBV7-9 to TRBJ2-1; D unclear. The length of the CDR3 is 16 residues. CDR1 SEHNR and CDR2 FQNEAQ come from the germline V gene (reference sequence). The germline V and J ends were trimmed by 3 bases and 3 bases, with 15 bases remaining between them. CDR3 protein: CASSLPSPFDYNEQFF. The CDR3 DNA sequence: TGTGCCAGCAGCTTGCCGTCACCTTTCGACTACAATGAGCAGTTCTTC.

A few counts support this clone. The genes are TRBV4-2 and TRBJ1-1; D gene unclear. This CDR3 contains 15 residues. V was trimmed by 0 bases and J by 0 bases, leaving 8 bases between them. Germline V gene data show CDR1 as LGHNA and CDR2 as YNFKEQ. In nucleotides, the CDR3 is TGTGCCAGCAGCCAAGAAGACGGCGTGAACACTGAAGCTTTCTTT. This sequence encodes CASSQEDGVNTEAFF.

This rearrangement joins TRBV2 to TRBJ2-7; no firm D call. Trimming cost V 4 bases and J 4 bases, with 2 bases left between them. The CDR3 spans 10 residues. CDR1 and CDR2 from the germline V gene are SNHLY and FYNNEI. CDR3 residues: CASSAYEQYF. As DNA, the CDR3 is TGTGCCAGCAGTGCTTACGAGCAGTACTTC.

This clone was detected only once. This chain connects TRBV6-5 to TRBJ2-7, with D possibly matching TRBD2 (6 bases). The CDR3 has 13 residues. Trimming shortened V by 3 bases and J by 1 base, and 7 bases separated the two germline ends. Germline-derived CDR1 and CDR2 are MNHEY and SVGAGI. The DNA for the CDR3 is TGTGCCAGCAGTTATGCGGGGTCCTACGAGCAGTACTTC. Protein: CASSYAGSYEQYF.

The rearrangement joins TRBV28 to TRBJ2-2, with TRBD2 matching over 11 bases. The CDR3 covers 17 residues. Germline trimming cut 4 bases from V and 3 bases from J; bases unmatched to any gene: 7. Looked up from germline, CDR1 is MDHEN and CDR2 is SYDVKM. The CDR3 here is CASSSPWGLADTGELFF. The CDR3 DNA reads as TGTGCCAGCAGTTCCCCCTGGGGACTAGCGGACACCGGGGAGCTGTTTTTT.

The chain recombines TRBV2 with TRBJ1-2; 11 bases fit TRBD1. Germline trimming cut 7 bases from V and 6 bases from J; bases unmatched to any gene: 10. The CDR3 contains 15 residues. Germline assignment: CDR1 SNHLY and CDR2 FYNNEI. The CDR3 coding sequence is TGTGCCAGCATCGGACAGGGGGCCCTAAGGAATGGCTACACCTTC. Translation gives CASIGQGALRNGYTF.

The V gene is TRBV5-6, the J gene TRBJ2-5; weak D call: TRBD2 (5 bases). Trimming left V 4 bases short and J 3 bases short, with 19 bases between. The CDR3 contains 16 residues. Germline lookup yields CDR1 SGHDT and CDR2 YYEEEE. The CDR3 bases are TGTGCCAGCAGCCTACCGGGAACACCCTTAGAAGAGACCCAGTACTTC. Protein product: CASSLPGTPLEETQYF. Full variable domain (outside the CDR3, taken from reference TRBV5-6 and TRBJ2-5): DAGVTQSPTHLIKTRGQQVTLRCSPKSGHDTVSWYQQALGQGPQFIFQYYEEEERQRGNFPDRFSGHQFPNYSSELNVNALLLGDSALYLCASSLPGTPLEETQYFGPGTRLLVL.

On this clone: The sample contains more than one DNA sequence encoding this CDR3. This sequence joins TRBV11-2 and TRBJ1-1; D ambiguous. Trimming shortened V by 1 base and J by 1 base, and 4 bases separated the two germline ends. The CDR3 extends over 13 amino acids. Germline V lookup: CDR1 SGHAT, CDR2 FQNNGV. CDR3 DNA sequence: TGTGCCAGCAGCTTAGTAACGAACACTGAAGCTTTCTTT. Residues: CASSLVTNTEAFF.

The J gene is TRBJ2-7, the V gene TRBV10-1; D gene uncertain. The germline CDR1 and CDR2 sequences are WNHNN and SYGVQD (reference sequence). CDR3 length: 13 amino acids. V lost 2 bases to trimming and J lost 2 bases, with 7 bases between them. The CDR3 bases are TGCGCCAGCAGTGAGGGGTTCGCCTACGAGCAGTACTTC. Its translation is CASSEGFAYEQYF.

The J gene is TRBJ2-5, the V gene TRBV2, with TRBD2 matching over 12 bases. CDR3 size: 17 residues. Germline V gene data show CDR1 as SNHLY and CDR2 as FYNNEI. J lost 1 base, V lost 5 bases, and 8 bases had no gene match. In DNA form, the CDR3 reads TGTGCCAGCAGTCTGAGACTAGCGGGAGCGATCCAAGAGACCCAGTACTTC. It encodes CASSLRLAGAIQETQYF.

The chain has TRBV4-1 and TRBJ2-1, with D unresolved. Trimming took off 4 bases at V and 5 bases at J, with 12 bases between the two ends. The germline gives CDR1 MGHRA, CDR2 YSYEKL. The CDR3 totals 14 residues. This CDR3 is CASSPARNDNEQFF. The DNA of the CDR3 is TGCGCCAGCAGCCCCGCTCGGAACGACAATGAGCAGTTCTTC.

This clone was recorded only once. The CDR3 reads CASSPLWDWDTGELFF. CDR3 nucleotide sequence: TGCGCCAGCAGCCCTCTTTGGGACTGGGACACCGGGGAGCTGTTTTTT. This chain connects TRBV5-1 to TRBJ2-2; possible D gene TRBD2, 6 bases. The V end lost 4 bases, the J end lost 3 bases, and 16 bases lay between the germline ends. The germline V gene encodes CDR1 SGHRS and CDR2 YFSETQ. The CDR3 extends over 16 amino acids.

The chain carries TRBV7-9 and TRBJ2-3; 9 positions match TRBD2. J lost 4 bases, V lost 1 base, and 9 bases had no gene match. CDR3 length: 17 residues. The germline gives CDR1 SEHNR, CDR2 FQNEAQ (reference sequence). The CDR3 region is CASSLGKTAGGPDTQYF. The CDR3 nucleotides are TGTGCCAGCAGCTTAGGTAAGACGGCGGGAGGGCCAGATACGCAGTATTTT.

V gene TRBV10-3 combines with J gene TRBJ2-2, with a possible D match to TRBD2 (6 bases). Germline loops: CDR1 ENHRY, CDR2 SYGVKD. The ends were cut back, 6 bases at V and 1 base at J, with 15 bases in the middle. There are 16 residues in the CDR3. CDR3 protein: CAIRNRLAENTGELFF. CDR3 DNA sequence: TGTGCCATCAGAAACCGGTTAGCGGAGAACACCGGGGAGCTGTTTTTT.

The chain's CDR3 is CASSYSQGTSYEQYF. The CDR3 DNA reads TGTGCCAGCAGTTACTCTCAGGGGACCTCCTACGAGCAGTACTTC. The V and J genes are TRBV6-6 and TRBJ2-7; possible D gene TRBD1, 6 bases. Germline loops: CDR1 MNHNY, CDR2 SVGAGI (reference sequence). CDR3 length: 15 amino acids. V shed 0 bases and J shed 0 bases, with 9 bases lying between them.

The chain carries TRBV18 and TRBJ2-1; D is unresolved. CDR3 length: 15 amino acids. V lost 5 bases and J lost 0, with 11 bases in between. Germline lookup yields CDR1 KGHSH and CDR2 LQKENI. The CDR3 region is CASSADLSSYNEQFF. In nucleotides, the CDR3 is TGTGCCAGCTCAGCAGACCTAAGCTCCTACAATGAGCAGTTCTTC. The variable domain in full, completed from reference TRBV18 and TRBJ2-1, reads NAGVMQNPRHLVRRRGQEARLRCSPMKGHSHVYWYRQLPEEGLKFMVYLQKENIIDESGMPKERFSAEFPKEGPSILRIQQVVRGDSAAYFCASSADLSSYNEQFFGPGTRLTVL.

V and J are TRBV6-5 and TRBJ2-7; no reliable D call. The CDR3 spans 15 residues. Germline V CDR1 and CDR2: MNHEY, SVGAGI. V lost 5 bases and J lost 2, with 16 bases in between. CDR3 loop: CASSRKGRGPYEQYF. CDR3 DNA sequence: TGTGCCAGCAGTCGCAAAGGTCGAGGACCCTACGAGCAGTACTTC.

This chain connects TRBV5-8 to TRBJ1-6, with 10 bases matching TRBD1. Germline V lookup: CDR1 SGHTS, CDR2 YDEGEE. This CDR3 is built from 17 residues. V lost 2 bases to trimming and J lost 9 bases; unmatched junction nucleotides: 11. The chain's CDR3 is CASSFGTGVSRGSPLHF. The CDR3 region has the DNA TGTGCCAGCAGCTTCGGGACAGGGGTTAGTCGCGGTTCACCCCTCCACTTT.